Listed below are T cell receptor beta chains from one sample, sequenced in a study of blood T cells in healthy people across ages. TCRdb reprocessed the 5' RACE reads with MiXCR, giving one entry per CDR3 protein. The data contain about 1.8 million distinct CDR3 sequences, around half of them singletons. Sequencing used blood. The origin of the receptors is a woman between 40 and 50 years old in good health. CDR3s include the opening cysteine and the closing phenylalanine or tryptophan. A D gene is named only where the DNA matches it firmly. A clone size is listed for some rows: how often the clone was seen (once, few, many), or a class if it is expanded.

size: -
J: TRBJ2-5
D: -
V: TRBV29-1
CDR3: CSVAEPQETQYF
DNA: TGCAGCGTTGCCGAGCCCCAAGAGACCCAGTACTTC

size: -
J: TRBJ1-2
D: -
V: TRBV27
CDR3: CASSLMGGVNYGYTF
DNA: TGTGCCAGCAGTTTAATGGGAGGGGTAAACTATGGCTACACCTTC

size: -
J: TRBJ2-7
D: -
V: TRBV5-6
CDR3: CASHEGSTGSATYEQYF
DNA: TGTGCCAGCCACGAGGGAAGTACAGGATCCGCCACCTACGAGCAGTACTTC

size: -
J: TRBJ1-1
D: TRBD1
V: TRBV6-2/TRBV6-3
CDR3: CASSEGTGRWNTEAFF
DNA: TGTGCCAGCAGCGAAGGGACAGGGAGGTGGAACACTGAAGCTTTCTTT

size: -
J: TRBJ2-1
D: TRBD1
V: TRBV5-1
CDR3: CASSRGQPQWEQFF
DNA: TGCGCCAGCAGCCGGGGACAGCCGCAATGGGAGCAGTTCTTC

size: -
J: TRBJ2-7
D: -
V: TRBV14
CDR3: CASGQDPRVEQYF
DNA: TGTGCCAGCGGCCAAGATCCAAGGGTCGAGCAGTACTTC

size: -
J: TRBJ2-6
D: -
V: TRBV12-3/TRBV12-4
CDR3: CASRRLVGPGANVLTF
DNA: TGTGCCAGCAGGAGATTGGTAGGCCCCGGGGCCAACGTCCTGACTTTC

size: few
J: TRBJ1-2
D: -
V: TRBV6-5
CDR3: CASRKTGPDYGYTF
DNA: TGTGCCAGCAGAAAGACAGGACCCGACTATGGCTACACCTTC

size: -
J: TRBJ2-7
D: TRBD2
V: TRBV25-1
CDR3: CASRGETGTRSGEQYF
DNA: TGTGCCAGCAGAGGGGAAACCGGGACTAGGTCTGGGGAGCAGTACTTC

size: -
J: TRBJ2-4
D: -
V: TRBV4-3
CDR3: CASSQGPSGEQYF
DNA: TGCGCCAGCAGCCAAGGACCCTCGGGGGAGCAGTACTTC

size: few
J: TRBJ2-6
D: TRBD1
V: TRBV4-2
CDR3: CASSSRGQGYTGANVLTF
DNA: TGTGCCAGCAGCTCTCGGGGACAGGGGTATACTGGGGCCAACGTCCTGACTTTC

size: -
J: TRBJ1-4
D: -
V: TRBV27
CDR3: CASSLRVTRVNEKLFF
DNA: TGTGCCAGCAGTTTAAGGGTCACCAGGGTAAATGAAAAACTGTTTTTT

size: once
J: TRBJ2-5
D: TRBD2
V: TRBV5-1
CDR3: CASSPGLAGVKTQYF
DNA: TGCGCCAGCAGCCCGGGACTAGCGGGGGTAAAGACCCAGTACTTC

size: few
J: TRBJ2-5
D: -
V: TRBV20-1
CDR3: CSAIDRRTQYF
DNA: TGCAGTGCTATTGACAGGCGGACCCAGTACTTC

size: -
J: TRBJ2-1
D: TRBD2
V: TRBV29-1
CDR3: CSVERGDAYNEQFF
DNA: TGCAGCGTCGAACGGGGGGACGCCTACAATGAGCAGTTCTTC

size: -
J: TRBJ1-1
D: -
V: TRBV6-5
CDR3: CASSLGLDNTEAFF
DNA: TGTGCCAGCAGCCTAGGGTTAGACAACACTGAAGCTTTCTTT

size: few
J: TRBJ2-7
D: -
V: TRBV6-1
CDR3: CASRGLRAGNSLDEQYF
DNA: TGTGCCAGCAGAGGTCTTCGAGCGGGTAATTCCCTTGACGAGCAGTACTTC

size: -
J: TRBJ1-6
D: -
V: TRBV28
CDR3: CASGASNSPLHF
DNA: TGTGCCAGCGGGGCCAGCAATTCACCCCTCCACTTT

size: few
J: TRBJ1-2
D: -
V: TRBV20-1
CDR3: CSASEASPVGYTF
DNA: TGCAGTGCTAGTGAGGCCTCCCCCGTTGGCTACACCTTC

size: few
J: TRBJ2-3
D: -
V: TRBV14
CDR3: CASSQEPPGRDTQYF
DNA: TGTGCCAGCAGCCAAGAACCCCCGGGGAGAGATACGCAGTATTTT

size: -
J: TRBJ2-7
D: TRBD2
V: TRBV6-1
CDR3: CASSEAWGGVYNEQYF
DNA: TGTGCCAGCAGTGAAGCATGGGGGGGGGTTTACAATGAGCAGTACTTC

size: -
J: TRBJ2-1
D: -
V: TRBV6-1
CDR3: CASSTHTGNTYNEQFF
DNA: TGTGCCAGCAGTACCCATACAGGGAACACCTACAATGAGCAGTTCTTC

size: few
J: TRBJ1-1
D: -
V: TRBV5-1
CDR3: CASGGDGMNTEAFF
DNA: TGCGCCAGCGGGGGGGACGGAATGAACACTGAAGCTTTCTTT

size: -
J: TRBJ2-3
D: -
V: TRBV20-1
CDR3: CSASRSGPSTDTQYF
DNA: TGCAGTGCTAGTCGGTCGGGGCCCAGCACAGATACGCAGTATTTT

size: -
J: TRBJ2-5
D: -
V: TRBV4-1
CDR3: CASSQDLNPETQYF
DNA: TGCGCCAGCAGCCAAGATCTGAATCCGGAGACCCAGTACTTC

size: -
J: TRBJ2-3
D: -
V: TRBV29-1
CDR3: CSVVVLGGADTQYF
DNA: TGCAGCGTTGTGGTTTTGGGGGGAGCAGATACGCAGTATTTT

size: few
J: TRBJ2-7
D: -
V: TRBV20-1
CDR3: CSARQGRSLEQYF
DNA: TGCAGTGCTAGACAGGGGCGGAGCCTCGAGCAGTACTTC

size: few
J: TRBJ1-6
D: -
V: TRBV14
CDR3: CASSQAPPGGGNSPLHF
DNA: TGTGCCAGCAGCCAAGCCCCTCCCGGGGGCGGTAATTCACCCCTCCACTTT

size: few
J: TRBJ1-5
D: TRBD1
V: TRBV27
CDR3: CASSLGPGGLDGPQHF
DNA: TGTGCCAGCAGTTTGGGGCCAGGGGGCTTGGACGGGCCCCAGCATTTT

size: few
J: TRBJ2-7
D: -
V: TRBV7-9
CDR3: CASSLTETYEQYF
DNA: TGTGCCAGCAGCTTGACAGAAACCTACGAGCAGTACTTC

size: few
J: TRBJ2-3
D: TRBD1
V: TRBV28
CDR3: CASSTDRGPDTQYF
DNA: TGTGCCAGCAGTACCGACAGGGGACCAGATACGCAGTATTTT

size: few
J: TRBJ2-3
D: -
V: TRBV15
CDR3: CATSRDPEGTDTQYF
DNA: TGTGCCACCAGCAGAGATCCTGAGGGCACAGATACGCAGTATTTT

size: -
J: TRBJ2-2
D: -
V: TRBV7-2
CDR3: CASSLAVVGELFF
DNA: TGTGCCAGCAGCTTAGCGGTCGTCGGGGAGCTGTTTTTT

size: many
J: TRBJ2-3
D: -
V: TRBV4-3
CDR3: CASSQGDPLDTQYF
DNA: TGCGCCAGCAGCCAGGGGGACCCATTAGATACGCAGTATTTT

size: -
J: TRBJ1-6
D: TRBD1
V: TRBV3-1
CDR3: CASSQGPTGAGSPLHF
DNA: TGTGCCAGCAGCCAGGGCCCAACAGGGGCAGGTTCACCCCTCCACTTT

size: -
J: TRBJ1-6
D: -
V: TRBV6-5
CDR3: CASSYSIGRRNSPLHF
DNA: TGTGCCAGCAGTTACAGTATCGGGCGCCGTAATTCACCCCTCCACTTT

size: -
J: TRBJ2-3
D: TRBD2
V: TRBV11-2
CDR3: CASSHRRAGGYSDTQYF
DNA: TGTGCCAGCAGCCACCGGCGGGCGGGGGGTTACTCAGATACGCAGTATTTT

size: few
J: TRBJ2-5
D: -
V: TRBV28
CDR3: CASSLAPSLGKETQYF
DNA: TGTGCCAGCAGTTTAGCCCCCTCCCTAGGGAAAGAGACCCAGTACTTC

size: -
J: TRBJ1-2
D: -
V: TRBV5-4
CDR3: CASSPRDVTNYGYTF
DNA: TGTGCCAGCAGCCCGAGGGACGTAACTAACTATGGCTACACCTTC

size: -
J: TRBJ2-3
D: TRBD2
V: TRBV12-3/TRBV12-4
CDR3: CASRKNLAGGTTDTQYF
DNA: TGTGCCAGCAGGAAAAACCTAGCGGGGGGGACCACAGATACGCAGTATTTT

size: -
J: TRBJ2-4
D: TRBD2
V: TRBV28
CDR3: CASRGRGGGGEGQNIQYF
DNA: TGTGCCAGCAGGGGTCGGGGTGGCGGGGGGGAAGGTCAAAACATTCAGTACTTC

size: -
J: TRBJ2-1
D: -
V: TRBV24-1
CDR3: CATSGERLIDNEQFF
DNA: TGTGCCACCAGTGGAGAAAGACTAATAGACAATGAGCAGTTCTTC

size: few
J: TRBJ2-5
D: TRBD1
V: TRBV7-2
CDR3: CASSLLLGTGLKETQYF
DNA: TGTGCCAGCAGCTTACTTCTCGGGACAGGGTTGAAAGAGACCCAGTACTTC

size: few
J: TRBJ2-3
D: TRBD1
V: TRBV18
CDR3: CASSPTTTGTGREDTQYF
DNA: TGTGCCAGCTCACCAACTACAACCGGGACAGGGCGGGAAGATACGCAGTATTTT

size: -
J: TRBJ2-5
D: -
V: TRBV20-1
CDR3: CSASRTAETQYF
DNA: TGCAGTGCTAGTAGAACAGCGGAGACCCAGTACTTC

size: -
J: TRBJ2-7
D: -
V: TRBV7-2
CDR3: CASSSIESYEQYF
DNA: TGTGCCAGCAGCTCGATTGAATCCTACGAGCAGTACTTC

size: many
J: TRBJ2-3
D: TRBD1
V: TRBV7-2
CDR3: CASSLVGTGSTDTQYF
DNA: TGTGCCAGCAGCTTAGTAGGGACAGGGTCCACAGATACGCAGTATTTT

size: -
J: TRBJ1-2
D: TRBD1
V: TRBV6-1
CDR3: CASSVHRGGYTF
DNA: TGTGCCAGCAGTGTCCACAGGGGTGGCTACACCTTC

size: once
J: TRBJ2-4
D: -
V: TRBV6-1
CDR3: CASTGTNIQYF
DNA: TGTGCCAGTACAGGGACAAACATTCAGTACTTC

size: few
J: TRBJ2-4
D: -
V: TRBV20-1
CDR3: CSAYQGGWNIQYF
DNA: TGCAGTGCTTACCAGGGGGGCTGGAACATTCAGTACTTC

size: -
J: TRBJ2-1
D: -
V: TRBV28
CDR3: CASSFGSGNEQFF
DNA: TGTGCCAGCAGTTTTGGATCGGGCAATGAGCAGTTCTTC

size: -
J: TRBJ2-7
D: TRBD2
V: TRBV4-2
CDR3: CASSLAGGREQYF
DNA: TGTGCCAGCAGCCTAGCGGGGGGGCGCGAGCAGTACTTC

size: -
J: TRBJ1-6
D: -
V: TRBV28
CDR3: CASSPPGGFSPLHF
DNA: TGTGCCAGCAGCCCCCCCGGGGGGTTTTCACCCCTCCACTTT

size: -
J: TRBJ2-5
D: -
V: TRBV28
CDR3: CASSLLFGQGNQETQYF
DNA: TGTGCCAGCAGTTTACTATTCGGGCAGGGCAACCAAGAGACCCAGTACTTC

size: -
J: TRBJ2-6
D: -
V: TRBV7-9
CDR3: CASGLQGSGANVLTF
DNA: TGTGCCAGCGGCTTACAGGGCTCTGGGGCCAACGTCCTGACTTTC

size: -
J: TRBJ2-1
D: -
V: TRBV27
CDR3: CASSLSATGWTKETQFF
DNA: TGTGCCAGCAGTTTATCCGCGACGGGGTGGACGAAAGAGACCCAGTTCTTC